Presented here are 18 T cell receptor beta chains from one specimen sequenced in a study of cytomegalovirus exposure and HLA in healthy donors. Researchers ran the PCR with 60 Vbeta and 13 Jbeta primers. Produced via immunoSEQ multiplex PCR; TCRdb's table is partial and in-frame only. The sample has roughly 160,000 clones; almost 85% are singletons. Source material: PBMCs. All receptors come from a boy aged 2-9 years in good health and CMV-seronegative.

The table lists this clone with a few counts. V and J are TRBV2 and TRBJ1-5, with 9 bases matching TRBD1. The CDR3 spans 14 residues. With 3 bases clipped from V and 6 bases from J, the junction kept 3 bases outside the gene matches. CDR1 SNHLY and CDR2 FYNNEI come from the germline V gene. CDR3: CASSEGQGSQPQHF. CDR3 coding DNA: TGTGCCAGCAGTGAGGGACAGGGAAGTCAGCCCCAGCATTTT.

This clone has only one observation. V is TRBV2 and J is TRBJ2-5; TRBD1 matches 10 bases. The ends lost 11 bases at V and 5 bases at J; junction bases unmatched: 8. Germline V gives CDR1 SNHLY, CDR2 FYNNEI. The CDR3 runs 13 residues. The CDR3 bases are TGTGCCGGGGACAGGGGAATTTCGGAGACCCAGTACTTC. It specifies CAGDRGISETQYF.

In the case of this clone: This CDR3 is also generated by other DNA sequences in the sample. The V gene is TRBV2, the J gene TRBJ2-7, with TRBD1 matching 10 bases. Trimming took 5 bases from V and 3 from J; bases not matched to a gene: 4. The CDR3 sequence is 14 residues long. The germline V gene encodes CDR1 SNHLY and CDR2 FYNNEI. CDR3 in amino acids: CASSLRTGGYEQYF. In DNA form, the CDR3 reads TGTGCCAGCAGTCTAAGGACAGGGGGCTACGAGCAGTACTTC.

This clone was detected a few times. This rearrangement joins TRBV19 to TRBJ1-1; 8 nucleotides align to TRBD1. The V gene end was trimmed by 5 bases and the J gene end by 3 bases; junction bases not matched to a gene: 2. The CDR3 has 13 amino acids. From germline, CDR1 is LNHDA and CDR2 SQIVND (reference sequence). The CDR3 spells CASSPDRDTEAFF. DNA of the CDR3: TGTGCCAGTAGTCCGGACAGGGACACTGAAGCTTTCTTT.

The chain recombines TRBV11-3 with TRBJ2-2; the D is unclear. The CDR3 has 12 residues. V was clipped by 2 bases and J by 7 bases, with 5 bases between them. CDR1 is SGHNT, CDR2 YENEEA, per germline. The CDR3 DNA sequence: TGTGCCAGCAGCTTATTACTCGGGGAGCTGTTTTTT. Protein sequence: CASSLLLGELFF.

On this clone: The junction does not match germline at one end; this may be a read error. The rearrangement links TRBV5-6 to TRBJ2-2; D gene unclear. The CDR3 contains 15 residues. Germline V gives CDR1 SGHDT, CDR2 YYEEEE. The CDR3 DNA reads TGTGCCAGTAGCTTGGCCCCTGCACAGACCGGGGAGCTGTTTTTT. It yields the protein CASSLAPAQTGELFF.

This clone appeared once. This sequence joins TRBV7-9 and TRBJ2-5; D gene uncertain. CDR3 length: 16 residues. Trimming shortened V by 5 bases and J by 2 bases, and 18 bases separated the two germline ends. Germline assignment: CDR1 SEHNR and CDR2 FQNEAQ (reference sequence). This CDR3 reads CASSPEPGSSQETQYF. CDR3 in DNA: TGTGCCAGCAGCCCCGAGCCAGGCAGCTCACAAGAGACCCAGTACTTC.

The table lists this clone with a few counts. This rearrangement joins TRBV6-1 to TRBJ2-3, with D tentatively TRBD1 (5 bases). From germline, CDR1 is MNHNS and CDR2 SASEGT. This CDR3 spans 17 amino acids. The germline V and J ends were trimmed by 2 bases and 2 bases, with 17 bases remaining between them. This chain's CDR3 is CASSETLDSSFTDTQYF. The CDR3 nucleotides are TGTGCCAGCAGTGAAACCCTTGACAGCTCCTTCACAGATACGCAGTATTTT.

This chain connects TRBV6-1 to TRBJ2-7; 9 bases line up with TRBD2. The CDR3 consists of 16 residues. Germline trimming cut 2 bases from V and 4 bases from J; bases unmatched to any gene: 9. CDR1 is MNHNS and CDR2 is SASEGT in the germline V gene. As DNA, the CDR3 is TGTGCCAGCAGTGAATTGGCGGGAGGGCCATCTTACGAGCAGTACTTC. Its protein is CASSELAGGPSYEQYF.

The J gene is TRBJ1-2, the V gene TRBV28; possible D gene TRBD1, 5 bases. CDR1 is MDHEN, CDR2 SYDVKM, per germline. CDR3 length equals 12 residues. Trimming removed 3 bases from V and 4 bases from J, with 6 bases in between. The CDR3 DNA follows: TGTGCCAGCAGTTTGGGGGGCTATGGCTACACCTTC. As protein: CASSLGGYGYTF.

The V and J genes are TRBV5-1 and TRBJ2-7, with 12 bases that match TRBD2. Unmatched junction bases numbered 4, after V lost 4 bases and J lost 5 bases. CDR1 SGHRS and CDR2 YFSETQ come from the germline V gene. The CDR3 has 14 amino acids. As DNA, the CDR3 is TGCGCCAGCAGCACGACTAGCGGGAGCCACGAGCAGTACTTC. Protein sequence: CASSTTSGSHEQYF.

The V and J genes are TRBV14 and TRBJ2-1; D unclear. This CDR3 spans 16 amino acids. V lost 2 bases and J 3 bases, leaving 14 bases between the germline ends. The germline CDR1 and CDR2 sequences are SGHDN and FVKESK. CDR3 sequence (DNA): TGTGCCAGCAGCCAATACCACAGCCGATTCTACAATGAGCAGTTCTTC. Protein product: CASSQYHSRFYNEQFF.

This chain connects TRBV5-1 to TRBJ2-1; 8 bases align to TRBD2. Unmatched junction bases numbered 9, after V lost 4 bases and J lost 0 bases. The CDR3 runs 17 residues. Germline CDR1 is SGHRS and CDR2 is YFSETQ. CDR3 in DNA: TGCGCCAGCAGCCAAGGTAACGGGAGGGACTCCTACAATGAGCAGTTCTTC. It translates to CASSQGNGRDSYNEQFF.

The J gene is TRBJ1-1, the V gene TRBV28; 9 bases agree with TRBD1. This CDR3 is 13 amino acids long. CDR1 and CDR2 from the germline V gene are MDHEN and SYDVKM. Losses at the gene ends were 6 bases for V and 6 bases for J; bases not matched to a gene: 5. This chain's CDR3 is CASRMDRGAEAFF. CDR3 sequence (DNA): TGTGCCAGCAGGATGGACAGGGGAGCTGAAGCTTTCTTT.

This chain uses TRBV10-3 with TRBJ2-6; D possibly corresponds to TRBD2 (7 bases). The germline V gene encodes CDR1 ENHRY and CDR2 SYGVKD. The germline V and J ends were trimmed by 2 bases and 0 bases, with 11 bases remaining between them. The CDR3 sequence is 17 residues long. The CDR3 spells CAISEAGGASGANVLTF. In DNA, the CDR3 is TGTGCCATCAGTGAGGCTGGGGGGGCCTCTGGGGCCAACGTCCTGACTTTC.

This chain uses TRBV6-1 with TRBJ1-5; a possible D gene is TRBD1 (6 bases). In germline, CDR1 is MNHNS, CDR2 SASEGT. This CDR3 is built from 14 residues. Trimming pared 1 base from V and 6 bases from J, leaving 10 bases between. CDR3 residues: CASSEDRVGQPQHF. CDR3 nucleotides: TGTGCCAGCAGTGAAGACAGGGTTGGTCAGCCCCAGCATTTT.

This clone was seen just once. V and J are TRBV19 and TRBJ1-1; tentatively, D is TRBD1 (5 bases). The CDR3 contains 17 residues. From germline, CDR1 is LNHDA and CDR2 SQIVND (reference sequence). Trimming took off 4 bases at V and 4 bases at J, with 22 bases between the two ends. The CDR3: CASSSPVRWRGGTEAFF. In DNA, the CDR3 is TGTGCCAGTAGTAGCCCTGTACGGTGGCGGGGGGGCACTGAAGCTTTCTTT.

The rearrangement links TRBV5-1 to TRBJ1-1; perhaps TRBD1 as D (5 bases). With 0 bases removed from V and 5 bases from J, the gap between germline ends came to 11 bases. Germline assignment: CDR1 SGHRS and CDR2 YFSETQ. The CDR3 has 14 residues. CDR3 protein: CASSLAGGETEAFF. CDR3 in DNA: TGCGCCAGCAGCTTGGCCGGGGGAGAGACTGAAGCTTTCTTT.